The T cell receptor beta chain described here comes from a study of OX40 agonist ivuxolimab in advanced cancers. About the study as a whole: Ivuxolimab was a fully human IgG2 agonistic monoclonal antibody targeting the costimulatory receptor OX40 (CD134). Intravenous ivuxolimab was administered to patients every 2 weeks at six dose levels: 0.01, 0.1, 0.3, 1.5, 3 and 10 mg/kg. Of the roughly 54 patients in dose escalation, 19 had hepatocellular carcinoma, some 15 had melanoma, 9 had renal cell carcinoma and 9 had head and neck cancer. In the dose-escalation cohort, approximately 82% of patients were male, and the mean age was approximately 60 years with a range of roughly 23 to 90. Patients were allowed to have had prior anti-PD-1, anti-PD-L1 or anti-CTLA-4 therapy, and 40% of the dose-escalation patients had previously received checkpoint inhibitors. Three dose-escalation patients achieved partial responses, one with hepatocellular carcinoma and two with cutaneous melanoma. The point of sequencing TCRbeta in the periphery was to test whether ivuxolimab changed TCR sequence diversity and drove clonal T-cell expansion. The paper covers the monotherapy dose-escalation part of the phase I ivuxolimab trial, which included N of about 56 patients. Broader findings and caveats from the paper: After ivuxolimab, CD8+ T cells had more expanded clones than CD4+ T cells on average. Partial responders in the 0.1-3.0 mg/kg groups had among the lowest normalized peripheral clonal expansion, especially among CD8+ T cells. At doses of 0.1 to 3.0 mg/kg, clonal expansion of both CD4+ and CD8+ T cells in blood was seen between baseline and week 6. Antigen specificity was not determined for the clonally expanded peripheral T cells. Low levels of normalized T-cell clonal expansion were also shown by some nonresponding patients.

The trial excluded patients who had a history of autoimmune disease or were on systemic immunosuppression. Peripheral blood for TCR sequencing was collected from all dose cohorts at baseline, on cycle 4 day 1, and on cycle 7 day 1. The samples were drawn from a first-in-human, open-label, multicenter phase I dose-escalation trial of ivuxolimab. The trial enrolled adults with locally advanced or metastatic head and neck squamous cell, hepatocellular, melanoma or renal cell carcinoma. Before TCR sequencing, CD4+ T cells and CD8+ T cells were sorted from peripheral blood as separate populations. Looking up the germline V gene yields CDR1 SGDLS and CDR2 YYNGEE. V is cut by 5 bases and J by 3 bases, and the space between the germline ends is 12 bases. Measured from the cysteine to the phenylalanine, the CDR3 is 13 residues long. The DNA shown is the 39-base CDR3, in frame from base 1. Genomic DNA was isolated from the sorted cells so that the TCRbeta CDR3 region could be sequenced. The immunoSEQ Assay was used for sequencing of TCRbeta CDR3 regions. This is the immuneACCESS table as TCRdb keeps it, with only in-frame sequences that have V and J called. A part of the clones is gone; compared with another copy, unresolved V genes explain less than half, and the rest is unexplained. Across this sample there are roughly 63,000 clones, with roughly 89% seen only once. The ten top clones hold 12% of the sample.

This clone occurred a few times. Its antigen remains undetermined. No much larger clonotype is one base removed from it; base qualities were not supplied. Other DNA sequences from this sample encode an identical CDR3 as well. This receptor chain uses TRBV9 and TRBJ2-7, with a tentative D gene TRBD1 over 5 matching bases. The TCR originated in an adult with an advanced solid tumor such as melanoma, head and neck, liver or kidney cancer. The specimen was CD4+ or CD8+ T cells sorted from blood, collected in a trial of the OX40 agonist ivuxolimab. The encoded CDR3 is CASSPGQGYEQYF. The DNA sequence is given as TGTGCCAGCAGTCCCGGGCAGGGCTACGAGCAGTACTTC.